This T cell receptor beta chain was obtained from a study of shared clonotypes between healthy human individuals. Overall study findings and caveats: Apart from blood, nothing was sampled; tissue repertoires likely differ. Non-shared clonotypes had lower generation probabilities than clonotypes shared by all four sorted-subset donors.

CDR1 MNHNY and CDR2 SVGAGI come from the germline V gene (reference sequence). V lost 1 base, J lost 8 bases, and 12 bases lay in between. This CDR3 region has 14 residues. Concerning this clone itself: Its cognate antigen is unknown.

TCRdb's table, derived via immunoSEQ multiplex PCR, lists solely in-frame clones and lacks some. The sample has more than 2 million clones, 85% to 95% seen once. Cells designated naive CD8 were CD45RO-negative and were positively selected for CCR7, with terminally differentiated effector memory CD45RA+ cells excluded. The rearrangement joins TRBV6-6 to TRBJ1-5; the D gene is possibly TRBD1 (5 bases). This sequence was found in a man in his late teens or twenties in good health. Sequencing was carried out using naive CD8+ T cells sorted from blood. This chain's CDR3 is CASSYYARGEPQHF. CDR3 DNA: TGTGCCAGCAGTTACTACGCTCGGGGGGAGCCCCAGCATTTT.